The 29 T cell receptor beta chains reported below all come from one sample, sequenced in a study of OX40 agonist ivuxolimab in advanced cancers. The method was immunoSEQ multiplex PCR; TCRdb's version includes in-frame clones alone and lacks a portion of them. The sample lists about 59,000 clones, more than 75% seen once, with around 0.35% in the top ten. Source: CD4+ or CD8+ T cells sorted from blood, taken in a trial of the OX40 agonist ivuxolimab. Every receptor here comes from an adult with an advanced solid tumor such as melanoma, head and neck, liver or kidney cancer.

The sample holds one count of this clone. The genes are TRBV19 and TRBJ2-6; D is perhaps TRBD1 or TRBD2 (5 bases each). Germline CDR1 LNHDA, CDR2 SQIVND (reference sequence). CDR3 length: 18 amino acids. V was shortened by 5 bases and J by 3 bases, with 20 bases between the two germline ends. The CDR3 DNA reads TGTGCCAGTAGTCTCGGGACGGGTTATACTGGTGGGGCCAACGTCCTGACTTTC. This gives the protein CASSLGTGYTGGANVLTF.

The chain links TRBV10-3 to TRBJ2-1; 13 bases agree with TRBD2. The CDR3 sequence is 14 residues long. J was trimmed by 9 bases and V by 6 bases; bases with no gene match: 5. Per the germline V gene, CDR1 is ENHRY and CDR2 is SYGVKD. The CDR3, as DNA: TGTGCCATCAGAGGACTAGCGGGAGACGGTGAGCAGTTCTTC. Translated, it gives CAIRGLAGDGEQFF.

J is TRBJ1-2 and V is TRBV19; no firm D call. This CDR3 has 16 amino acids. Per germline, CDR1 LNHDA and CDR2 SQIVND (reference sequence). V was pared by 3 bases and J by 8 bases, with 22 bases between. The CDR3 spells CASSMTQTHLSGGYTF. For the CDR3, the DNA is TGTGCCAGTAGTATGACCCAAACCCATCTATCTGGAGGCTACACCTTC.

This clone has just a few counts. Other DNA sequences in the same sample also yield this CDR3. The chain is built from TRBV2 and TRBJ1-2; weak D call: TRBD1 (5 bases). This CDR3 has 14 amino acids. Trimming left V 6 bases short and J 4 bases short, with 15 bases between. Germline values: CDR1 SNHLY, CDR2 FYNNEI. In DNA, the CDR3 is TGTGCCAGCAGGGGTCGGGGGGGATCCTATGGCTACACCTTC. Translating it yields CASRGRGGSYGYTF. Combining the CDR3 with reference TRBV2 and TRBJ1-2 gives the whole variable domain EPEVTQTPSHQVTQMGQEVILRCVPISNHLYFYWYRQILGQKVEFLVSFYNNEISEKSEIFDDQFSVERPDGSNFTLKIRSTKLEDSAMYFCASRGRGGSYGYTFGSGTRLTVV.

This sequence joins TRBV7-9 and TRBJ2-4, with a tentative D call TRBD1 (6 bases). CDR1 SEHNR and CDR2 FQNEAQ come from the germline V gene (reference sequence). This CDR3 has 17 residues. The V end was cut by 3 bases, the J end by 8 bases, with 23 bases between. The CDR3 sequence: CASSFKKKGVQGDIQYF. The CDR3 nucleotides read TGTGCCAGCAGCTTCAAAAAAAAGGGGGTCCAGGGCGACATTCAGTACTTC.

The chain carries TRBV2 and TRBJ2-2, with 15 bases fitting TRBD2. The CDR3 runs 17 residues. Trimming took 6 bases from V and 7 from J; bases not matched to a gene: 9. The germline V gene encodes CDR1 SNHLY and CDR2 FYNNEI. The CDR3 coding sequence is TGTGCCAGCAGCATATACCAGGGACTAGCGGGGGGCGGGGAGCTGTTTTTT. It encodes CASSIYQGLAGGGELFF.

This chain uses TRBV4-1 with TRBJ2-3; the D is unclear. This CDR3 has 16 residues. Germline V gene lookup returns CDR1 MGHRA and CDR2 YSYEKL. Trimming took 1 base from V and 3 from J, leaving 14 bases between them. The CDR3: CASSQGASPQTDTQYF. CDR3 coding DNA: TGCGCCAGCAGCCAAGGAGCAAGCCCCCAAACAGATACGCAGTATTTT.

This clone was found once. The chain has TRBV4-1 and TRBJ2-3, with D perhaps TRBD1 or TRBD2 (7 bases each). The CDR3 covers 16 residues. The V end was cut by 4 bases, the J end by 6 bases, with 20 bases between. Germline loops: CDR1 MGHRA, CDR2 YSYEKL. CDR3 nucleotides: TGCGCCAGCAGCCTAGTCGGTACAGGGGAGGGGGATACGCAGTATTTT. The encoded protein is CASSLVGTGEGDTQYF.

The chain carries TRBV6-1 and TRBJ1-3, with 7 positions matching TRBD1. CDR3 size: 15 residues. The ends lost 6 bases at V and 3 bases at J; junction bases unmatched: 8. Per the germline V gene, CDR1 is MNHNS and CDR2 is SASEGT. CDR3 in amino acids: CASSADRAFGNTIYF. DNA of the CDR3: TGTGCCAGCAGCGCCGACAGGGCCTTTGGAAACACCATATATTTT.

This clone was seen just once. This chain connects TRBV4-3 to TRBJ2-6, with 11 positions matching TRBD1. Germline V gene sequence: CDR1 LGHNA, CDR2 YSLEER. The CDR3 is 16 residues long. J was trimmed by 1 base and V by 6 bases; bases with no gene match: 2. CDR3 protein: CASSGDRGSGANVLTF. The CDR3, as DNA: TGCGCCAGCAGTGGGGACAGGGGGTCTGGGGCCAACGTCCTGACTTTC.

V gene TRBV6-1 combines with J gene TRBJ1-1; TRBD1 might be the D (6 bases). The germline gives CDR1 MNHNS, CDR2 SASEGT. V dropped 7 bases and J dropped 3 bases, with 12 bases sitting between them. CDR3 length: 13 amino acids. In DNA form, the CDR3 reads TGTGCCAGCACCTTGAGGACAGACACTGAAGCTTTCTTT. Translating gives CASTLRTDTEAFF.

The chain combines TRBV20-1 with TRBJ2-7, with 11 bases identical to TRBD2. The CDR3 has 11 residues. Germline V gives CDR1 DFQATT, CDR2 SNEGSKA (reference sequence). Trimming took 5 bases from V and 13 from J; bases not matched to a gene: 7. The CDR3 DNA is TGCAGTGCTGGGGGACTAGCGGCCTCTTACTTC. It yields the protein CSAGGLAASYF.

This chain joins TRBV5-1 and TRBJ2-7; TRBD1 is a possible D gene (5 bases). V gave up 0 bases and J gave up 5 bases, with 12 bases separating them. The CDR3 runs 14 residues. Per germline, CDR1 SGHRS and CDR2 YFSETQ. The chain's CDR3 is CASSLVTGQDEQYF. The CDR3 bases are TGCGCCAGCAGCTTGGTTACAGGCCAGGACGAGCAGTACTTC.

This chain connects TRBV15 to TRBJ2-4; 7 positions match TRBD1. Germline V gene data show CDR1 as LNHNV and CDR2 as YYDKDF (reference sequence). This CDR3 has 15 amino acids. V shed 8 bases, J shed 6 bases, and the junction held 13 bases outside the gene matches. CDR3 amino acids: CATASGRGLGNIQYF. The CDR3 DNA follows: TGTGCCACCGCTTCAGGAAGGGGGCTTGGAAACATTCAGTACTTC. The full variable domain, completed using reference TRBV15 and TRBJ2-4, is DAMVIQNPRYQVTQFGKPVTLSCSQTLNHNVMYWYQQKSSQAPKLLFHYYDKDFNNEADTPDNFQSRRPNTSFCFLDIRSPGLGDTAMYLCATASGRGLGNIQYFGAGTRLSVL.

The chain joins TRBV7-9 to TRBJ1-2; D remains unclear. Germline V gene sequence: CDR1 SEHNR, CDR2 FQNEAQ (reference sequence). V dropped 5 bases and J dropped 4 bases, with 14 bases sitting between them. The CDR3 sequence is 14 residues long. The CDR3 DNA follows: TGTGCCAGCAGCCCAAGTCCCCCTCGCTATGGCTACACCTTC. The encoded protein is CASSPSPPRYGYTF.

The genes are TRBV18 and TRBJ2-7, with TRBD1 identical over 9 bases. The CDR3 runs 16 residues. V lost 0 bases and J lost 1; bases outside the gene matches: 4. Germline V gives CDR1 KGHSH, CDR2 LQKENI. CDR3 loop: CASSPPGTGFSYEQYF. The CDR3 DNA sequence: TGTGCCAGCTCACCACCGGGGACAGGGTTTTCCTACGAGCAGTACTTC.

V gene TRBV7-9 combines with J gene TRBJ1-5; D gene uncertain. Germline-derived CDR1 and CDR2 are SEHNR and FQNEAQ (reference sequence). The CDR3 extends over 11 amino acids. Deletions cut 5 bases from V and 9 bases from J, with 8 bases between. This CDR3 is CASSRMGPQHF. In DNA form, the CDR3 reads TGTGCCAGCAGCCGAATGGGGCCCCAGCATTTT. Full variable domain (outside the CDR3, taken from reference TRBV7-9 and TRBJ1-5): DTGVSQNPRHKITKRGQNVTFRCDPISEHNRLYWYRQTLGQGPEFLTYFQNEAQLEKSRLLSDRFSAERPKGSFSTLEIQRTEQGDSAMYLCASSRMGPQHFGDGTRLSIL.

The chain carries TRBV5-4 and TRBJ1-1, with TRBD1 matching over 8 bases. J lost 2 bases, V lost 0 bases, and 3 bases had no gene match. The CDR3 is made up of 15 amino acids. The germline gives CDR1 SGHNT, CDR2 YYREEE (reference sequence). This chain's CDR3 is CASSLEGTGNTEAFF. DNA of the CDR3: TGTGCCAGCAGCTTGGAAGGGACAGGTAACACTGAAGCTTTCTTT.

By its share, this clone is medium-sized. The chain couples TRBV11-2 to TRBJ2-7; 8 nucleotides match TRBD1. The CDR3 extends over 18 amino acids. Germline-derived CDR1 and CDR2 are SGHAT and FQNNGV. J was trimmed by 11 bases and V by 4 bases; bases with no gene match: 25. Written as DNA, the CDR3 is TGTGCCAGCAGCTCCTTGATTTACGGCAGGGGGCCTCCCGGCGGGGAGTACTTC. This gives the protein CASSSLIYGRGPPGGEYF.

This chain connects TRBV9 to TRBJ2-3; 9 bases line up with TRBD1. Germline V gives CDR1 SGDLS, CDR2 YYNGEE. Losses at the gene ends were 0 bases for V and 0 bases for J; bases not matched to a gene: 5. CDR3 length: 17 amino acids. CDR3 protein: CASSVEGTGFSTDTQYF. For the CDR3, the DNA is TGTGCCAGCAGCGTAGAGGGGACAGGGTTTAGCACAGATACGCAGTATTTT.

The chain is built from TRBV2 and TRBJ2-3; D not resolved. The germline V gene has CDR1 SNHLY and CDR2 FYNNEI. Trimming took 3 bases from V and 7 from J, leaving 11 bases between them. This CDR3 has 13 residues. The CDR3 protein is CASSESRLNTQYF. The CDR3 DNA is TGTGCCAGCAGTGAGTCTAGGTTAAATACGCAGTATTTT.

J is TRBJ1-4 and V is TRBV30; no reliable D call. Germline CDR1 and CDR2: GTSNPN and SVGIG (reference sequence). V gave up 0 bases and J gave up 0 bases, with 5 bases separating them. The CDR3 is 14 residues long. CDR3 amino acids: CAWSVWPTNEKLFF. In DNA, the CDR3 is TGTGCCTGGAGTGTGTGGCCAACTAATGAAAAACTGTTTTTT.

This sequence joins TRBV29-1 and TRBJ2-2; the D is unclear. This CDR3 has 11 residues. From germline, CDR1 is SQVTM and CDR2 ANQGSEA. Trimming took off 6 bases at V and 2 bases at J, with 4 bases between the two ends. The CDR3, as DNA: TGCAGCGTCTACAACACCGGGGAGCTGTTTTTT. Residues: CSVYNTGELFF.

The chain joins TRBV18 to TRBJ2-7; D unclear. The V gene lost 5 bases and the J gene lost 4 bases, with 6 bases spanning the gap. From germline, CDR1 is KGHSH and CDR2 LQKENI. This CDR3 is built from 11 residues. For the CDR3, the DNA is TGTGCCAGCTCATCTCGTTACGAGCAGTACTTC. It encodes CASSSRYEQYF.

The chain combines TRBV6-4 with TRBJ2-3, with 9 nucleotides matching TRBD1. V lost 6 bases, J lost 3 bases, and 7 bases stayed unmatched. The germline V gene encodes CDR1 MRHNA and CDR2 SNTAGT. CDR3 size: 15 residues. This CDR3 is CASSVGTGRTDTQYF. The CDR3 DNA reads as TGTGCCAGCAGCGTCGGGACAGGGAGGACAGATACGCAGTATTTT.

V gene TRBV28 combines with J gene TRBJ1-3; D unresolved. Germline V CDR1 and CDR2: MDHEN, SYDVKM. This CDR3 comprises 14 residues. V was shortened by 2 bases and J by 4 bases, with 9 bases between the two germline ends. CDR3 loop: CASSLHPTGNTIYF. The CDR3 DNA reads TGTGCCAGCAGTTTACATCCAACCGGAAACACCATATATTTT.

The chain links TRBV21-1 to TRBJ1-4; no check of the table's D call, TRBD1, against the DNA was made. TRBV21-1 is deemed a pseudogene. The CDR3 sequence is 15 residues long. The CDR3 is CASSMWDRGNEKLFF. CDR3 in DNA: TGTGCCAGCAGCATGTGGGACAGGGGTAATGAAAAACTGTTTTTT.

The chain recombines TRBV28 with TRBJ1-2; D is uncertain. The CDR3 spans 17 residues. Per germline, CDR1 MDHEN and CDR2 SYDVKM. V was trimmed by 6 bases and J by 4 bases, leaving 24 bases between them. The CDR3, as DNA: TGTGCCAGCAGCCCCACGGTCTGGTCGATTCTTAGCTATGGCTACACCTTC. Translating gives CASSPTVWSILSYGYTF.

The J gene is TRBJ1-2, the V gene TRBV5-1; D not certain. The CDR3 totals 14 residues. Germline CDR1 SGHRS, CDR2 YFSETQ. The V end lost 0 bases, the J end lost 7 bases, and 13 bases lay between the germline ends. CDR3 nucleotides: TGCGCCAGCAGCTTGGACCACGGTCCATCTGGCTACACCTTC. Amino acids: CASSLDHGPSGYTF.